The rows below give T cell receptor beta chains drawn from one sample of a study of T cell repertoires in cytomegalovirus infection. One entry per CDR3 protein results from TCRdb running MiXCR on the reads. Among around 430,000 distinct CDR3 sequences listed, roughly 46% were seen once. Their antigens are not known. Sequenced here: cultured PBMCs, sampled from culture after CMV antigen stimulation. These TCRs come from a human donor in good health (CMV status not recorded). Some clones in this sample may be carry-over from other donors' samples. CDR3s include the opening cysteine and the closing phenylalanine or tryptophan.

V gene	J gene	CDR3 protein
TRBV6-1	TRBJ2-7	CASSETGTGGWYEQYF
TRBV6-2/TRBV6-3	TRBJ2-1	CASSYLQAGNEQFF
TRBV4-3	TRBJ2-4	CASSQDSGFGNIQYF
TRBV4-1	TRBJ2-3	CASSQSGLAGGVTDTQYF
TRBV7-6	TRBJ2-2	CASSVGTSGRASTGELFF
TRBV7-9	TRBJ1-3	CASLIGRPSGNTIYF
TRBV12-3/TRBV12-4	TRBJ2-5	CASSQGLAAETQYF
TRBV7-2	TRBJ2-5	CASSSGGPRETQYF
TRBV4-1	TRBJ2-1	CASSQVVGGAGEQFF
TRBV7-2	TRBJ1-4	CASSLVAGDGEKLFF
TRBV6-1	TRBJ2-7	CASRKGSGGSYEQYF
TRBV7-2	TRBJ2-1	CASSLRTGGLNEQFF
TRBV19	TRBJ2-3	CASSIGRTRGTDTQYF
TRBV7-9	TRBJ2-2	CASSREGNTGELFF
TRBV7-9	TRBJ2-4	CASSLYGARAF
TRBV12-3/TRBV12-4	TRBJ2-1	CASSLVAQGKQFF
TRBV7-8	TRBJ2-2	CASSLVLGEGELFF
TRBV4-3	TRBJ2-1	CASSPIMDSYNEQFF
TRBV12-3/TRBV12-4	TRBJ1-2	CASSLKGTAPDGYTF
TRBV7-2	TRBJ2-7	CASSPPSDEQYF
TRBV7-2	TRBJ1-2	CASSTRDRGNGYTF
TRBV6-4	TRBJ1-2	CASSEDREGYYGYTF
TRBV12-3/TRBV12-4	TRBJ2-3	CAIRGAASTDTQYF
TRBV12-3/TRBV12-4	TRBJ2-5	CASSAGTGGTQYF
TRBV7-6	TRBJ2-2	CASSLMVTGELFF
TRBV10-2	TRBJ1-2	CASSEARGSYGYTF
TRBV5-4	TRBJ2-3	CASSLAASETDTQYF
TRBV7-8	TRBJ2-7	CASSPGQGLNYEQYF